These T cell receptor beta chains were read from a single sample in a study of T-cell memory formation after mild COVID-19. TCRdb processed the 5' RACE reads anew with MiXCR; each CDR3 protein has one entry. The repertoire holds hundreds of thousands of distinct CDR3 sequences, with more than 15% as singletons. The source material was PBMCs or a T cell subset sorted from them (not recorded which). The receptors were gathered from a man younger than 35 who had mild COVID-19 (a few samples of this study predate the infection). Cell type and time point are not known. Both conserved end residues are part of each CDR3. Each record gives: clone size, J gene, CDR3 length, V gene, D gene, CDR3 protein, CDR3 DNA. A D gene is named only where the DNA matches it firmly. Clone size is shown for a subset of rows, as once, few, many or a class of expanded clone.

clone size: few; J gene: TRBJ2-2; CDR3 length: 14; V gene: TRBV7-9; D gene: NA; CDR3 protein: CASSSRGGAGELFF; CDR3 DNA: TGTGCCAGCAGCTCTCGCGGAGGGGCCGGGGAGCTGTTTTTT
clone size: many; J gene: TRBJ2-1; CDR3 length: 12; V gene: TRBV28; D gene: NA; CDR3 protein: CASSLKRNEQFF; CDR3 DNA: TGTGCCAGCAGTTTAAAGCGCAATGAGCAGTTCTTC
clone size: NA; J gene: TRBJ1-6; CDR3 length: 15; V gene: TRBV20-1; D gene: NA; CDR3 protein: CSAPWRGRDNSPLHF; CDR3 DNA: TGCAGTGCTCCCTGGAGGGGCAGGGATAATTCACCCCTCCACTTT
clone size: NA; J gene: TRBJ2-3; CDR3 length: 15; V gene: TRBV6-1; D gene: TRBD1; CDR3 protein: CASSEGTGGADTQYF; CDR3 DNA: TGTGCCAGCAGTGAAGGGACAGGGGGCGCAGATACGCAGTATTTT
clone size: few; J gene: TRBJ2-3; CDR3 length: 19; V gene: TRBV7-9; D gene: NA; CDR3 protein: CASSLFRGAPLPSTDTQYF; CDR3 DNA: TGTGCCAGCAGCTTATTTAGAGGTGCTCCCCTGCCGAGCACAGATACGCAGTATTTT
clone size: NA; J gene: TRBJ2-5; CDR3 length: 14; V gene: TRBV2; D gene: NA; CDR3 protein: CASSERRERETQYF; CDR3 DNA: TGTGCCAGCAGTGAAAGGAGGGAGCGGGAGACCCAGTACTTC
clone size: NA; J gene: TRBJ2-7; CDR3 length: 15; V gene: TRBV5-1; D gene: NA; CDR3 protein: CASRPQGAEAYEQYF; CDR3 DNA: TGCGCCAGCCGACCCCAAGGCGCGGAGGCCTACGAGCAGTACTTC
clone size: NA; J gene: TRBJ2-1; CDR3 length: 15; V gene: TRBV7-9; D gene: TRBD1; CDR3 protein: CASSTDRGVPNEQFF; CDR3 DNA: TGTGCCAGCAGCACCGACAGGGGGGTGCCCAATGAGCAGTTCTTC
clone size: few; J gene: TRBJ2-7; CDR3 length: 14; V gene: TRBV12-3/TRBV12-4; D gene: TRBD1; CDR3 protein: CASTPGTGRLKQYF; CDR3 DNA: TGTGCCAGCACCCCCGGGACAGGACGCCTCAAGCAGTACTTC
clone size: NA; J gene: TRBJ2-5; CDR3 length: 16; V gene: TRBV6-6; D gene: NA; CDR3 protein: CASSYDLVADQETQYF; CDR3 DNA: TGTGCCAGCAGTTACGACTTAGTAGCGGACCAAGAGACCCAGTACTTC
clone size: NA; J gene: TRBJ1-6; CDR3 length: 15; V gene: TRBV28; D gene: NA; CDR3 protein: CASSPQGFSNSPLHF; CDR3 DNA: TGTGCCAGCAGTCCCCAGGGGTTCTCCAATTCACCCCTCCACTTT
clone size: NA; J gene: TRBJ2-2; CDR3 length: 14; V gene: TRBV20-1; D gene: TRBD1; CDR3 protein: CSASPGTGPGELFF; CDR3 DNA: TGCAGTGCTAGCCCCGGGACAGGGCCCGGGGAGCTGTTTTTT
clone size: few; J gene: TRBJ2-7; CDR3 length: 14; V gene: TRBV7-7; D gene: NA; CDR3 protein: CASSLRGGGDEQYF; CDR3 DNA: TGTGCCAGCAGCTTAAGGGGGGGAGGAGACGAGCAGTACTTC
clone size: many; J gene: TRBJ2-3; CDR3 length: 13; V gene: TRBV3-1; D gene: NA; CDR3 protein: CASSQFVGNTQYF; CDR3 DNA: TGTGCCAGCAGCCAATTCGTCGGCAATACGCAGTATTTT
clone size: NA; J gene: TRBJ1-4; CDR3 length: 12; V gene: TRBV6-2/TRBV6-3; D gene: NA; CDR3 protein: CASGGGDEKLFF; CDR3 DNA: TGTGCCAGCGGCGGGGGCGACGAAAAACTGTTTTTT
clone size: NA; J gene: TRBJ2-2; CDR3 length: 14; V gene: TRBV7-2; D gene: NA; CDR3 protein: CASSLGATGGELFF; CDR3 DNA: TGTGCCAGCAGCTTAGGGGCGACTGGGGGGGAGCTGTTTTTT
clone size: few; J gene: TRBJ1-3; CDR3 length: 15; V gene: TRBV2; D gene: NA; CDR3 protein: CASSASDFSGNTIYF; CDR3 DNA: TGTGCCAGCAGTGCCAGCGATTTCTCTGGAAACACCATATATTTT
clone size: NA; J gene: TRBJ1-2; CDR3 length: 15; V gene: TRBV29-1; D gene: NA; CDR3 protein: CSVGWGPAADYGYTF; CDR3 DNA: TGCAGCGTCGGGTGGGGCCCGGCTGCGGACTATGGCTACACCTTC
clone size: few; J gene: TRBJ2-5; CDR3 length: 13; V gene: TRBV29-1; D gene: TRBD2; CDR3 protein: CSAGRGKKETQYF; CDR3 DNA: TGCAGCGCCGGGAGGGGGAAAAAAGAGACCCAGTACTTC
clone size: NA; J gene: TRBJ1-5; CDR3 length: 16; V gene: TRBV6-2/TRBV6-3; D gene: TRBD1; CDR3 protein: CASSPWTGTRNQPQHF; CDR3 DNA: TGTGCCAGCAGTCCATGGACAGGGACGCGCAATCAGCCCCAGCATTTT
clone size: few; J gene: TRBJ1-6; CDR3 length: 13; V gene: TRBV18; D gene: NA; CDR3 protein: CASSPGLNSPLHF; CDR3 DNA: TGTGCCAGCTCACCGGGGTTGAATTCACCCCTCCACTTT
clone size: few; J gene: TRBJ2-3; CDR3 length: 15; V gene: TRBV20-1; D gene: NA; CDR3 protein: CSARPWVTSTDTQYF; CDR3 DNA: TGCAGTGCTAGGCCGTGGGTGACTAGCACAGATACGCAGTATTTT
clone size: NA; J gene: TRBJ2-1; CDR3 length: 14; V gene: TRBV20-1; D gene: TRBD2; CDR3 protein: CSATIAGVYNEQFF; CDR3 DNA: TGCAGTGCTACGATAGCGGGGGTCTACAATGAGCAGTTCTTC
clone size: few; J gene: TRBJ1-6; CDR3 length: 15; V gene: TRBV6-5; D gene: TRBD1; CDR3 protein: CASSESGQGYSPLHF; CDR3 DNA: TGTGCCAGCAGCGAATCGGGACAGGGATATTCACCCCTCCACTTT
clone size: many; J gene: TRBJ2-3; CDR3 length: 14; V gene: TRBV5-1; D gene: NA; CDR3 protein: CASSLAAGGDTQYF; CDR3 DNA: TGCGCCAGCAGCTTGGCGGCGGGCGGAGATACGCAGTATTTT
clone size: NA; J gene: TRBJ2-1; CDR3 length: 15; V gene: TRBV18; D gene: TRBD1; CDR3 protein: CASSPRDRPYNEQFF; CDR3 DNA: TGTGCCAGCTCACCCCGGGACAGACCCTACAATGAGCAGTTCTTC
clone size: many; J gene: TRBJ2-5; CDR3 length: 14; V gene: TRBV12-3/TRBV12-4; D gene: NA; CDR3 protein: CASSLGPFQETQYF; CDR3 DNA: TGTGCCAGCAGTTTAGGGCCGTTCCAAGAGACCCAGTACTTC
clone size: NA; J gene: TRBJ1-1; CDR3 length: 14; V gene: TRBV12-3/TRBV12-4; D gene: NA; CDR3 protein: CASSFQGVNTEAFF; CDR3 DNA: TGTGCCAGCAGCTTTCAGGGAGTGAACACTGAAGCTTTCTTT
clone size: NA; J gene: TRBJ2-7; CDR3 length: 14; V gene: TRBV5-5; D gene: TRBD2; CDR3 protein: CASSLAGGAYEQYF; CDR3 DNA: TGTGCCAGCAGCTTGGCCGGGGGGGCCTACGAGCAGTACTTC
clone size: few; J gene: TRBJ2-1; CDR3 length: 14; V gene: TRBV14; D gene: TRBD2; CDR3 protein: CASSLRDYLNEQFF; CDR3 DNA: TGTGCCAGCAGCCTCCGGGACTACCTCAATGAGCAGTTCTTC
clone size: few; J gene: TRBJ2-1; CDR3 length: 15; V gene: TRBV11-1; D gene: TRBD1; CDR3 protein: CASSQGQGTYNEQFF; CDR3 DNA: TGTGCCAGCAGCCAGGGACAGGGCACTTACAATGAGCAGTTCTTC
clone size: many; J gene: TRBJ1-1; CDR3 length: 14; V gene: TRBV5-1; D gene: TRBD1; CDR3 protein: CASSRDRRTREAFF; CDR3 DNA: TGCGCCAGCAGCCGGGACAGGCGTACGAGAGAAGCTTTCTTT
clone size: NA; J gene: TRBJ2-3; CDR3 length: 14; V gene: TRBV5-1; D gene: TRBD2; CDR3 protein: CASSRRGATDTQYF; CDR3 DNA: TGCGCCAGCAGCAGGCGGGGGGCCACAGATACGCAGTATTTT
clone size: NA; J gene: TRBJ2-4; CDR3 length: 21; V gene: TRBV4-3; D gene: TRBD1; CDR3 protein: CASSQGRGGTGGGRAKNIQYF; CDR3 DNA: TGCGCCAGCAGCCAAGGTCGGGGCGGGACAGGGGGCGGTCGGGCCAAAAACATTCAGTACTTC
clone size: NA; J gene: TRBJ1-1; CDR3 length: 15; V gene: TRBV12-3/TRBV12-4; D gene: NA; CDR3 protein: CASSLNHDSNTEAFF; CDR3 DNA: TGTGCCAGCAGCCTAAATCATGACAGTAACACTGAAGCTTTCTTT
clone size: few; J gene: TRBJ2-1; CDR3 length: 16; V gene: TRBV5-1; D gene: NA; CDR3 protein: CASSLPHPGLDNEQFF; CDR3 DNA: TGCGCCAGCAGCTTACCCCACCCAGGGCTGGACAATGAGCAGTTCTTC
clone size: many; J gene: TRBJ2-1; CDR3 length: 17; V gene: TRBV9; D gene: TRBD2; CDR3 protein: CASSRRTSGGAFNEQFF; CDR3 DNA: TGTGCCAGCAGCCGCAGGACTAGCGGGGGGGCATTCAATGAGCAGTTCTTC
clone size: NA; J gene: TRBJ2-7; CDR3 length: 14; V gene: TRBV6-2/TRBV6-3; D gene: NA; CDR3 protein: CASFETGARYEQYF; CDR3 DNA: TGTGCCAGCTTCGAAACGGGGGCACGATACGAGCAGTACTTC
clone size: NA; J gene: TRBJ2-5; CDR3 length: 15; V gene: TRBV12-3/TRBV12-4; D gene: NA; CDR3 protein: CASSLHTQASETQYF; CDR3 DNA: TGTGCCAGCAGTTTACATACTCAGGCGTCTGAGACCCAGTACTTC
clone size: few; J gene: TRBJ2-5; CDR3 length: 14; V gene: TRBV28; D gene: TRBD1; CDR3 protein: CASRTDRAQETQYF; CDR3 DNA: TGTGCCAGCAGAACGGACAGGGCGCAAGAGACCCAGTACTTC
clone size: NA; J gene: TRBJ2-1; CDR3 length: 17; V gene: TRBV4-2; D gene: TRBD2; CDR3 protein: CASSQDRLAGNYNEQFF; CDR3 DNA: TGTGCCAGCAGCCAAGATAGACTAGCGGGGAACTACAATGAGCAGTTCTTC
clone size: few; J gene: TRBJ2-7; CDR3 length: 11; V gene: TRBV5-6; D gene: NA; CDR3 protein: CASSLLAEQYF; CDR3 DNA: TGTGCCAGCAGCTTGTTAGCCGAGCAGTACTTC
clone size: few; J gene: TRBJ2-5; CDR3 length: 17; V gene: TRBV5-1; D gene: NA; CDR3 protein: CASSLQPTVVYQETQYF; CDR3 DNA: TGCGCCAGCAGCTTACAACCGACCGTGGTTTACCAAGAGACCCAGTACTTC
clone size: NA; J gene: TRBJ2-1; CDR3 length: 15; V gene: TRBV4-2; D gene: NA; CDR3 protein: CASSQVGQSYNEQFF; CDR3 DNA: TGTGCCAGCAGCCAGGTCGGGCAATCCTACAATGAGCAGTTCTTC
clone size: NA; J gene: TRBJ2-7; CDR3 length: 15; V gene: TRBV12-3/TRBV12-4; D gene: NA; CDR3 protein: CASSLGQVSTYEQYF; CDR3 DNA: TGTGCCAGCAGTTTAGGACAGGTATCGACCTACGAGCAGTACTTC